A single sample is the source of the 15 T cell receptor beta chains below, sequenced in a study of Tregs in tolerant kidney transplant recipients. Sequenced by immunoSEQ multiplex PCR; TCRdb stores in-frame clones only, minus some. The sample totals some 15,000 clones. Mixed chimerism was transient after nonmyeloablative marrow transplants from related graft donors. Specimen: CD4+ T cells from blood (PBMCs), collected 12 months after the transplant. The receptors originated from a human patient who received a combined kidney and bone marrow transplant. Some T cells here may be from the graft donor.

To note about this clone: The read comes to an end 3 residues before the CDR3 does, leaving the germline J gene to fill in the end. V usage is TRBV12-3 or TRBV12-4 and J usage is TRBJ1-5; D uncertain. With 1 base removed from V and 5 bases from J, the gap between germline ends came to 12 bases. This CDR3 has 15 residues. CDR3: CASSLVAGTDQPQHF. The covered CDR3 bases are TGTGCCAGCAGTTTAGTCGCGGGCACTGATCAGCCC.

The DNA read from the CDR3 is TGTGCCTGGAGTGTACCCAGGACAGGCAATCAGCCC. Translation gives CAWSVPRTGNQP. The whole CDR3 reads CAWSVPRTGNQPQHF. The J gene is TRBJ1-5, the V gene TRBV30, with D perhaps matching TRBD1 (6 bases). The read comes to an end 3 residues before the CDR3 does, leaving the germline J gene to fill in the end. Germline loops: CDR1 GTSNPN, CDR2 SVGIG (reference sequence). V was pared by 0 bases and J by 2 bases, with 11 bases between. The CDR3 runs to 15 residues.

Remarks on this clone: Read sequence stops 3 residues before the CDR3 end, and the germline J gene provides the missing end. This rearrangement joins TRBV19 to TRBJ1-4, with D perhaps matching TRBD1 (6 bases). Germline V gene lookup returns CDR1 LNHDA and CDR2 SQIVND (reference sequence). V shed 5 bases and J shed 4 bases, with 20 bases lying between them. The CDR3 totals 17 residues. The part of the CDR3 DNA that was read is TGTGCCAGTAGTCCAGCATGGCTACAGGGCGGTAATGAAAAA. Translating gives CASSPAWLQGGNEK. The entire CDR3 protein reads CASSPAWLQGGNEKLFF.

A word on this clone: The missing CDR3 end, 3 residues past where the read stops, is filled in from the germline J gene. The V gene is TRBV25-1, the J gene TRBJ2-5, with TRBD1 matching over 7 bases. Germline values: CDR1 MGHDK, CDR2 SYGVNS. Trimming cost V 6 bases and J 3 bases; bases outside gene matches: 10. This CDR3 is built from 15 residues. Incomplete CDR3 DNA: TGTGCCAGCAGAGAACGACAGGGTCGGGAAGAGACC. It translates to CASRERQGREET. The CDR3 as a whole reads CASRERQGREETQYF.

Points on this clone: From the germline J gene comes the end of the CDR3, since the read stops 3 residues before it. The chain is built from TRBV19 and TRBJ1-5; D gene unclear. The CDR3 extends over 15 amino acids. Germline values: CDR1 LNHDA, CDR2 SQIVND (reference sequence). The V and J ends lost 3 bases and 0 bases respectively, with 9 bases between them. This chain's CDR3 is CASSIEGYSNQPQHF. The sequenced part of the CDR3 DNA is TGTGCCAGTAGTATTGAAGGGTATAGCAATCAGCCC.

Partial CDR3 DNA: TGTGCCAGCAGCTTAAACGCGGGAGCCGGGGAG. Amino acids: CASSLNAGAGE. The complete CDR3 reads CASSLNAGAGELFF. V gene TRBV7-9 combines with J gene TRBJ2-2, with 7 bases aligning to TRBD2. The read gets to within 3 residues of the CDR3 end, and the germline J gene fills in the rest. From germline, CDR1 is SEHNR and CDR2 FQNEAQ (reference sequence). The junction had 3 bases not matched to a gene; V was cut back by 2 bases and J by 6 bases. This CDR3 is built from 14 residues.

For this clone: Read data end 3 residues before the CDR3 end; the end is taken from the germline J gene. This chain connects TRBV6-2 or TRBV6-3 to TRBJ2-7, with 10 bases lining up with TRBD2. This CDR3 has 14 residues. From germline, CDR1 is MNHEY and CDR2 SVGEGT. With 6 bases clipped from V and 3 bases from J, the junction kept 5 bases outside the gene matches. The covered CDR3 bases are TGTGCCAGCAGGCGGACTAGCGGTATCTACGAG. Its protein is CASRRTSGIYE. In full, the CDR3 reads CASRRTSGIYEQYF.

In regard to this clone: At one of its ends the junction is not consistent with the germline gene, which may arise from a read error. The observed sequence ends 3 residues before the CDR3 terminus, with the missing tail filled in from the germline J gene. V gene TRBV4-2 combines with J gene TRBJ2-2; 11 nucleotides align to TRBD1. The CDR3 runs to 15 residues. Germline V gene sequence: CDR1 LGHNA, CDR2 YNFKEQ. CDR3 protein: CASSQGTGGTGELFF. The part of the CDR3 DNA that was read is TGCGCCAGCAGCCAGGGGACAGGGGGCACCGGGGAG.

Note on this clone: The read falls 3 residues short of the CDR3 end, and the missing part is taken from the germline J gene. This chain joins TRBV11-2 and TRBJ1-2; TRBD1 agrees at 10 bases. The junction had 4 bases not matched to a gene; V was cut back by 5 bases and J by 7 bases. Germline V gene sequence: CDR1 SGHAT, CDR2 FQNNGV. This CDR3 is 13 amino acids long. CDR3 protein: CASSGTGAGGYTF. The part of the CDR3 DNA that was read is TGTGCCAGCAGCGGGACAGGGGCCGGTGGC.

About this clone: The CDR3 end lies 3 residues beyond the end of the read and is filled in from the germline J gene. The gene calls are TRBV29-1 and TRBJ2-3; 12 bases agree with TRBD1. The CDR3 spans 14 residues. V gave up 7 bases and J gave up 7 bases; unmatched junction bases: 9. Germline-derived CDR1 and CDR2 are SQVTM and ANQGSEA. CDR3 in amino acids: CSATGTGGSYTQYF. The covered CDR3 bases are TGCAGCGCAACCGGGACAGGGGGCTCTTATACG.

Comment on this clone: The read finishes 3 residues shy of the CDR3 end, and the germline J gene is used to complete it. The chain has TRBV4-2 and TRBJ2-7, with 13 bases lining up with TRBD2. J lost 1 base, V lost 1 base, and 7 bases had no gene match. The length of the CDR3 is 18 residues. Germline loops: CDR1 LGHNA, CDR2 YNFKEQ. The CDR3 sequence is CASSQAFLLAGGSYEQYF. The sequenced CDR3 bases are TGTGCCAGCAGCCAAGCTTTCCTACTAGCGGGAGGGTCCTACGAG.

On this clone: With the read ending 3 residues before the CDR3 end, the germline J gene is used to fill in that end. The chain links TRBV12-3 or TRBV12-4 to TRBJ1-1; D may be TRBD1 (5 bases). Trimming shortened V by 2 bases and J by 6 bases, and 13 bases separated the two germline ends. CDR3 length: 14 residues. The DNA read from the CDR3 is TGTGCCAGCAGTTTATGGGGGGAGGTCGCTGAA. As protein: CASSLWGEVAE. In full, the CDR3 is CASSLWGEVAEAFF.

A note on this clone: Coverage ceases 3 residues before the CDR3 finishes, and the germline J gene fills in the end. This chain connects TRBV5-4 to TRBJ1-1, with 9 bases fitting TRBD1. This CDR3 is 14 amino acids long. From germline, CDR1 is SGHNT and CDR2 YYREEE (reference sequence). Trimming at V came to 4 bases and at J to 4 bases, leaving 5 bases not matched to a gene. This chain's CDR3 is CASSLGQGTTEAFF. The CDR3 DNA, read in part, is TGTGCCAGCAGCCTGGGACAGGGTACCACTGAA.

As to this clone: The read comes to an end 3 residues before the CDR3 does, leaving the germline J gene to fill in the end. V is TRBV5-6 and J is TRBJ2-2, with TRBD1 matching over 7 bases. The length of the CDR3 is 15 residues. Trimming at V came to 5 bases and at J to 0 bases, leaving 4 bases not matched to a gene. Germline CDR1 and CDR2: SGHDT and YYEEEE. The chain's CDR3 is CASRWGQPNTGELFF. CDR3 DNA (partial): TGTGCCAGCAGGTGGGGACAGCCGAACACCGGGGAG.

With regard to this clone: The read ends 3 residues shy of where the CDR3 ends; the end is completed using the germline J gene. The rearrangement joins TRBV5-4 to TRBJ2-1; 11 bases map to TRBD2. The CDR3 spans 16 residues. The junction had 10 bases not matched to a gene; V was cut back by 2 bases and J by 9 bases. CDR1 is SGHNT and CDR2 is YYREEE in the germline V gene (reference sequence). Incomplete CDR3 DNA: TGTGCCAGCAGCTTAAAGATACTAGCGGGAGATGGTGAG. This gives the protein CASSLKILAGDGE. The full CDR3 is CASSLKILAGDGEQFF.